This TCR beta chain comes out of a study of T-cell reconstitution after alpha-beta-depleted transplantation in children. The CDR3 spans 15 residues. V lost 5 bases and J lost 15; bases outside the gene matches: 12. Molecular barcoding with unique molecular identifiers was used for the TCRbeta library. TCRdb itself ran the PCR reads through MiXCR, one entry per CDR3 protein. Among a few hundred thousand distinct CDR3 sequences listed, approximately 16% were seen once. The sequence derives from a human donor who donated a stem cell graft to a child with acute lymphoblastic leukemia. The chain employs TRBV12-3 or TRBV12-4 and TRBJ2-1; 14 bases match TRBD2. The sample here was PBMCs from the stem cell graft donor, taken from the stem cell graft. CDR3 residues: CASSPTSGRAVRAFF. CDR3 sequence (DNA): TGTGCCAGCAGTCCGACTAGCGGGAGGGCCGTCCGGGCGTTCTTC.